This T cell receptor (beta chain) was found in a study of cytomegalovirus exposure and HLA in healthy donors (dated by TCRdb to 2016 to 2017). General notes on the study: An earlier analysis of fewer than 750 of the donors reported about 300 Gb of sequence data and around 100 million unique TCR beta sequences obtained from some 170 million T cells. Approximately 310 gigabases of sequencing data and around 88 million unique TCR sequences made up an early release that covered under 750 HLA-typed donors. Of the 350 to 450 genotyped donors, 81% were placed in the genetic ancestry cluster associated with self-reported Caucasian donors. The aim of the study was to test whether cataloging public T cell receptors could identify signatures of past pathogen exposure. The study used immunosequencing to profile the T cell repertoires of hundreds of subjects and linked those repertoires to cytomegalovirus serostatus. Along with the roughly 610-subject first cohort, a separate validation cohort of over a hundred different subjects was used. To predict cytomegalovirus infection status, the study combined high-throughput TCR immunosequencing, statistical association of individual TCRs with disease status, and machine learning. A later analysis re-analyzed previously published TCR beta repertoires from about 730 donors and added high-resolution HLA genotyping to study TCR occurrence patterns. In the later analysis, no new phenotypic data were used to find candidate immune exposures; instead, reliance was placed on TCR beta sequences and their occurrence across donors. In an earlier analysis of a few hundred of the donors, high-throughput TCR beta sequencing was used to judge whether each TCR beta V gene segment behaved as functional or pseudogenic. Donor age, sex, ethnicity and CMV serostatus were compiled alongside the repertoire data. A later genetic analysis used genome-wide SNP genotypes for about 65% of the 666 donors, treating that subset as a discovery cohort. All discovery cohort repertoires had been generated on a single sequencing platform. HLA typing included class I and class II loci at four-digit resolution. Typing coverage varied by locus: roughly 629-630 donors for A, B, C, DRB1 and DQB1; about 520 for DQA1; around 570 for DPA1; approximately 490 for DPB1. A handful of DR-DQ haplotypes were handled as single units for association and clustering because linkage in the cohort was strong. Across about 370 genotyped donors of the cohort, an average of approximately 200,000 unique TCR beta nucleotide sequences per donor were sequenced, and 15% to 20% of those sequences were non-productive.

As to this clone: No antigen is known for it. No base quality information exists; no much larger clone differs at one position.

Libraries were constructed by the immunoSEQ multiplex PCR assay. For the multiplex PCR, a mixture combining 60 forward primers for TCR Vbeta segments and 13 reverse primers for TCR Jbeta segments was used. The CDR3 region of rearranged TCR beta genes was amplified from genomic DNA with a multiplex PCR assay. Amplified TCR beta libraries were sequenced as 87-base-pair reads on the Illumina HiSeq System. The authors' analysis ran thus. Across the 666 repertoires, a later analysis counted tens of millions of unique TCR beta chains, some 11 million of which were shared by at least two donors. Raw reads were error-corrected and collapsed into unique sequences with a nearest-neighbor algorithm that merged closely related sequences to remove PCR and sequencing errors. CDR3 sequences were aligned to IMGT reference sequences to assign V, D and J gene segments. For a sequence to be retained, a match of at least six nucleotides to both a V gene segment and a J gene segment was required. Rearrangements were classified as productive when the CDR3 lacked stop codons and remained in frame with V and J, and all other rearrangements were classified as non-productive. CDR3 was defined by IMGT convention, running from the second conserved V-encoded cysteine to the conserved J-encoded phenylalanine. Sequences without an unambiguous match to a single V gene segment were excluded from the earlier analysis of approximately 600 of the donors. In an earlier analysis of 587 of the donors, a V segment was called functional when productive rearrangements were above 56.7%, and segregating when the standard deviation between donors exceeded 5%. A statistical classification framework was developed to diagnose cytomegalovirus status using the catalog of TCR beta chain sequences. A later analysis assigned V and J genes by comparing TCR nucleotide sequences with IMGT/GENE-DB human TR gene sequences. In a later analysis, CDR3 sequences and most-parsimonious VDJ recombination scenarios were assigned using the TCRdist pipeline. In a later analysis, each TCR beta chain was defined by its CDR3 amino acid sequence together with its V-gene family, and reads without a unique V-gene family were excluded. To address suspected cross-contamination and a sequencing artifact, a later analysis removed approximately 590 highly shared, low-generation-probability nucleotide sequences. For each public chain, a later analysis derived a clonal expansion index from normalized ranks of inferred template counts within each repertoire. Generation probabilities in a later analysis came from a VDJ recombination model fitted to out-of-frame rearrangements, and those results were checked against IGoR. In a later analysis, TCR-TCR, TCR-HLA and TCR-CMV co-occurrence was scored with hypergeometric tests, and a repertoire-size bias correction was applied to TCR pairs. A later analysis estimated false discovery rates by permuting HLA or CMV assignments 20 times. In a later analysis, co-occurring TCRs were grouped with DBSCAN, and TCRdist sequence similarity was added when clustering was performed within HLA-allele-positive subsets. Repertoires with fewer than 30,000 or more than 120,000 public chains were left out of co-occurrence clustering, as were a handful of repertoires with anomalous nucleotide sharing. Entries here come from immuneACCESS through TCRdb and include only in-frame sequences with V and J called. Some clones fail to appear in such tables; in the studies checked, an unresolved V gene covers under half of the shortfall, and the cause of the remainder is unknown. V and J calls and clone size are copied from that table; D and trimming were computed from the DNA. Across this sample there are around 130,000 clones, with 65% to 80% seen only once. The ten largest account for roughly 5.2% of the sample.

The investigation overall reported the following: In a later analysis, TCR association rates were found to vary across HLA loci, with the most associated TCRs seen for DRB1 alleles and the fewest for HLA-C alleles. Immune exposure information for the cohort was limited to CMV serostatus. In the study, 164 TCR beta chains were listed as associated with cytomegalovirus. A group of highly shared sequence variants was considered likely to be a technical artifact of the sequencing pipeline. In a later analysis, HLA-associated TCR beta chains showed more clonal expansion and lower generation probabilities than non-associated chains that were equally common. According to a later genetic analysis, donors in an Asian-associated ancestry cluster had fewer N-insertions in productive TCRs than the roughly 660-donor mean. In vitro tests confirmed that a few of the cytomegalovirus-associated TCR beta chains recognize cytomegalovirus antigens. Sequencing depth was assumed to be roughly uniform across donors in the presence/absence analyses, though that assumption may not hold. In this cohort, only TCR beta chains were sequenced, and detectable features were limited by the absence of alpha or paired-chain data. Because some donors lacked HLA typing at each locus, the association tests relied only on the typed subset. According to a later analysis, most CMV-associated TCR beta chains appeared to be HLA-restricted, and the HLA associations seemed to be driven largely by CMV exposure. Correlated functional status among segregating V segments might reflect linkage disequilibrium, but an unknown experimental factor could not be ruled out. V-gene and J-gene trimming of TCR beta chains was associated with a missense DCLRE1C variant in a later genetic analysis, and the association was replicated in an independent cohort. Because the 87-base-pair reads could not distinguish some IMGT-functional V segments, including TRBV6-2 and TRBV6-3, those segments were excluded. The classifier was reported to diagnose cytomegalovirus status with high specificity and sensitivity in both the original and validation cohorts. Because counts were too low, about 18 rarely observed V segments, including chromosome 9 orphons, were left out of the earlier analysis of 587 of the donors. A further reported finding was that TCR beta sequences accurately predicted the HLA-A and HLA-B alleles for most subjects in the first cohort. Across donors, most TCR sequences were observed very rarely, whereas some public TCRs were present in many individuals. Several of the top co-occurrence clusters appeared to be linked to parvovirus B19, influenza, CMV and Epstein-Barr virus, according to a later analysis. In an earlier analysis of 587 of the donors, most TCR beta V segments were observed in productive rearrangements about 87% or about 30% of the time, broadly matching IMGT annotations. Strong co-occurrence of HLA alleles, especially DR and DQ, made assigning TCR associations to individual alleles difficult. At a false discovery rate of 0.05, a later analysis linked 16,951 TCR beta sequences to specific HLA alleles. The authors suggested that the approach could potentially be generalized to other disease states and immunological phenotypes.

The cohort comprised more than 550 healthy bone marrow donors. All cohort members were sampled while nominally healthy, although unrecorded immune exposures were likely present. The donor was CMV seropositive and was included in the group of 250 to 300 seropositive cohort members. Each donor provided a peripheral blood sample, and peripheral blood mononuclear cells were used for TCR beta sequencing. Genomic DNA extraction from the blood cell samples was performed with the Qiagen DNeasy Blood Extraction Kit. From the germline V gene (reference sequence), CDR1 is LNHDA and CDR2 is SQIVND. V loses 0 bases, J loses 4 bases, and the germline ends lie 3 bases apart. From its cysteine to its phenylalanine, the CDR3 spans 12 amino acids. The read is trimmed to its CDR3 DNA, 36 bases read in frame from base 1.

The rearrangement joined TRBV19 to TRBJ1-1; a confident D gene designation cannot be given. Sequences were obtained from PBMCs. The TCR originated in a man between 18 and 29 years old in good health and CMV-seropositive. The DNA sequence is TGTGCCAGTAGTATAGATCGCACTGAAGCTTTCTTT. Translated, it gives CASSIDRTEAFF.